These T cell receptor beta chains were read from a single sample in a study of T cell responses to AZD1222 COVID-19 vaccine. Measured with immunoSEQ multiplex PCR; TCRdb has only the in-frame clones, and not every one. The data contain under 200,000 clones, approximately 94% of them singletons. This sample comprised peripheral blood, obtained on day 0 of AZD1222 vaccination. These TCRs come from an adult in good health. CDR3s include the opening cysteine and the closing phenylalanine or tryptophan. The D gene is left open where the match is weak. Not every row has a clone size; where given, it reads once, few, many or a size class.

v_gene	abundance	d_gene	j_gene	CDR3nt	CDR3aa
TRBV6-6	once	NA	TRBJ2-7	TGTGCCAGCAGGGAACAGGCTATCTACGAGCAGTACTTC	CASREQAIYEQYF
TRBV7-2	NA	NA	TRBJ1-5	TGTGCCAGCAGCCCGATCGGTCGGGGACGGGACAATCAGCCCCAGCATTTT	CASSPIGRGRDNQPQHF
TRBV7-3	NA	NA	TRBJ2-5	TGTGCCAGCAGCTTAGTGGGGGGACACGGAGAGACCCAGTACTTC	CASSLVGGHGETQYF
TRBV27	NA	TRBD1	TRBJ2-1	TGTGCCAGCAGCCTGACAGGGGGCTCCTACAATGAGCAGTTCTTC	CASSLTGGSYNEQFF
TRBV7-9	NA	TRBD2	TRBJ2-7	TGTGCCAGCAGCTTAGAAGGCGGGAGAGGTGGCGAGCAGTACTTC	CASSLEGGRGGEQYF
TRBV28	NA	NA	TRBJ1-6	TGTGCCAGCAGTTTGTTAGAGGGCCGACGTTCACCCCTCCACTTT	CASSLLEGRRSPLHF
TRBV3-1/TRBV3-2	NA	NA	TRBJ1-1	TGTGCCAGTAAAGGACGGAAAAACACTGAAGCTTTCTTT	CASKGRKNTEAFF
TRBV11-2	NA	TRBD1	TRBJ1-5	TGTGCCAGCAGAAAAGGGACAGGGAGAAATCAGCCCCAGCATTTT	CASRKGTGRNQPQHF
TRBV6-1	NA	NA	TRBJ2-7	TGTGCCAGCAGTGAGGGGGGCTACGAGCAGTACTTC	CASSEGGYEQYF
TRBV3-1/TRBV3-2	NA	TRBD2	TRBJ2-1	TGTGCCAGCAGCCCCGGGACTACCGGCCGCGGTGACTACAATGAGCAGTTCTTC	CASSPGTTGRGDYNEQFF
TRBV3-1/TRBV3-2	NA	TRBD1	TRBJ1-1	TGTGCCAGCAGCCCCAGGGGGTGGGGGAACACTGAAGCTTTCTTT	CASSPRGWGNTEAFF
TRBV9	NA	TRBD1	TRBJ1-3	TGTGCCAGCAGCGTAGGCGGGACAGGCTCTGGAAACACCATATATTTT	CASSVGGTGSGNTIYF
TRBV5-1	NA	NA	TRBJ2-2	TGCGCCAGCAGCTCAACAGGGTCCCGCGGGGAGCTGTTTTTT	CASSSTGSRGELFF
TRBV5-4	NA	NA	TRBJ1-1	TGTGCCAGCAACCCTAGGGAGCGAGGACCCACTGAAGCTTTCTTT	CASNPRERGPTEAFF
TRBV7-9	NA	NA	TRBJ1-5	TGTGCCAGCAGCCCGGGGAATCAGCCCCAGCATTTT	CASSPGNQPQHF
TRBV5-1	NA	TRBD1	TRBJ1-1	TGCGCCAGCAGCTTGGGACAGGGGACCAAGGAGGCTTTCTTT	CASSLGQGTKEAFF
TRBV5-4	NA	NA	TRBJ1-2	TGTGCCAGCAGTTCATCCGGTCTAAACTATGGCTACACCTTC	CASSSSGLNYGYTF
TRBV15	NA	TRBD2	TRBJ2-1	TGTGCCACCAGCAAGGTGGGTAGCGGGTCGTCCTACAATGAGCAGTTCTTC	CATSKVGSGSSYNEQFF
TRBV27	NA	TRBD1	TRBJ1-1	TGTGCCAGCAGTTTGACAGGGGGCATCAACACTGAAGCTTTCTTT	CASSLTGGINTEAFF
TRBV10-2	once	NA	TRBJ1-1	TGCGCCAGCGGACGACAGCTTTTGAACACTGAAGCTTTCTTT	CASGRQLLNTEAFF
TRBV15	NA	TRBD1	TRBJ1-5	TGTGCCACCAGCAGTGGGGTCAGGGACAGCCGCAATCAGCCCCAGCATTTT	CATSSGVRDSRNQPQHF
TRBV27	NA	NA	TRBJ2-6	TGTGCCAGCAGTTTATTGGCGGCTGGGGCCAACGTCCTGACTTTC	CASSLLAAGANVLTF
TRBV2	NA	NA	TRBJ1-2	TGTGCCAGCAGTGAAGCGCTCGGGGGTGGGGCCTCTTTC	CASSEALGGGASF
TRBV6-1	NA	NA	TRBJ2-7	TGTGCCAGCAGGGAACTAGGGGGGAGGGCCTTTTCCTACGAGCAGTACTTC	CASRELGGRAFSYEQYF
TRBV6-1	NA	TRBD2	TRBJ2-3	TGTGCCAGCAGTGCAAAGGGACTAGCGGGGAGCACAGATACGCAGTATTTT	CASSAKGLAGSTDTQYF
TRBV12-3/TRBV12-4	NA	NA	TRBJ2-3	TGTGCCAGCAGTTTTGGCACGACTACGCAGTATTTT	CASSFGTTTQYF
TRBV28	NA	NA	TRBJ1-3	TGTGCCAGCAGTTCCCTCTCTGGAAACACCATATATTTT	CASSSLSGNTIYF
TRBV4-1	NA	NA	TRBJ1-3	TGCGCCAGCAGCCAAGCGCGCCTTCAAGGGGGGCCGAATGGAAACACCATATATTTT	CASSQARLQGGPNGNTIYF
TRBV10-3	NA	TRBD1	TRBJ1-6	TGTGCCATCAGTGAGCGGGGGACAGGGCTCAGCTCCTATAATTCACCCCTCCACTTT	CAISERGTGLSSYNSPLHF
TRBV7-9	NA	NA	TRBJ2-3	TGTGCCAGCAGCCTATCTAGTCCCGGCACAGATACGCAGTATTTT	CASSLSSPGTDTQYF
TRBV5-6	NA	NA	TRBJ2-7	TGTGCCAGCATTACAACGGCGGCACCTCGGGAGCAGTACTTC	CASITTAAPREQYF
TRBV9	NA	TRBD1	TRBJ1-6	TGTGCCAGCAGCGTGGGGACAGGTTCGAATTCACCCCTCCACTTT	CASSVGTGSNSPLHF
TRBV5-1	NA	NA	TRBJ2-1	TGCGCCAGCAGCTTCGGCAATGAGCAGTTCTTC	CASSFGNEQFF
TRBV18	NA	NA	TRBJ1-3	TGTGCCAGCTCACCAAAGGCGAAGAGCTCTGGAAACACCATATATTTT	CASSPKAKSSGNTIYF
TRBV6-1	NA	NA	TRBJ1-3	TGTGCCAGCAGTGAAGATATCTCTGGAAACACCATATATTTT	CASSEDISGNTIYF